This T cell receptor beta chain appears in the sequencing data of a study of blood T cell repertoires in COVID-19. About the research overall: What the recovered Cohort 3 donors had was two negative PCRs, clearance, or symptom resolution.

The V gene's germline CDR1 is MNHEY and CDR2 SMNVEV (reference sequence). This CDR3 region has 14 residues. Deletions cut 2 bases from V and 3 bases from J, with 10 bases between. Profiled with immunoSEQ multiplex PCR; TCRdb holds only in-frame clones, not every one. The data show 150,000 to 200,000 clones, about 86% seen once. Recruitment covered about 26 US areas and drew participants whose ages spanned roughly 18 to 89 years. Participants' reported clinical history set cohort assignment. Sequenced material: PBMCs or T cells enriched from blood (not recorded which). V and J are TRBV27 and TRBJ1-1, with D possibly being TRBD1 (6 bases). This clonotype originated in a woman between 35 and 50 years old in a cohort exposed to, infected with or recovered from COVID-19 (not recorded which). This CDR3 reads CASSLPGDHTEAFF. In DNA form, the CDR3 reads TGTGCCAGCAGTTTACCAGGGGATCACACTGAAGCTTTCTTT.